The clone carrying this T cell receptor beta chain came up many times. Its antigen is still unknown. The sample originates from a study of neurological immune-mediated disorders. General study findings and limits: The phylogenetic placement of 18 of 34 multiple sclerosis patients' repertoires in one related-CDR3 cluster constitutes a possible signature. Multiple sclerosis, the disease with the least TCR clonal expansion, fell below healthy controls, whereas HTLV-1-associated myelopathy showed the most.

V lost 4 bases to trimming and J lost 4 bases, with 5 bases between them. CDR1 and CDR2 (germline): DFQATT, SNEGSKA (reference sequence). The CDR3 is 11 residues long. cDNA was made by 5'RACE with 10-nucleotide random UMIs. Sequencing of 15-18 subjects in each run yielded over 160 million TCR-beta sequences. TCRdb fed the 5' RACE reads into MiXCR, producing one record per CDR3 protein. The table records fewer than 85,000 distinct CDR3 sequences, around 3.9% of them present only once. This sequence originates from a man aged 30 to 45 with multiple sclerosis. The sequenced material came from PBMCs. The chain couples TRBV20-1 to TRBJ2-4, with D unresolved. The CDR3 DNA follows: TGCAGTGCTACCAGGAAAAACATTCAGTACTTC. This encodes CSATRKNIQYF.